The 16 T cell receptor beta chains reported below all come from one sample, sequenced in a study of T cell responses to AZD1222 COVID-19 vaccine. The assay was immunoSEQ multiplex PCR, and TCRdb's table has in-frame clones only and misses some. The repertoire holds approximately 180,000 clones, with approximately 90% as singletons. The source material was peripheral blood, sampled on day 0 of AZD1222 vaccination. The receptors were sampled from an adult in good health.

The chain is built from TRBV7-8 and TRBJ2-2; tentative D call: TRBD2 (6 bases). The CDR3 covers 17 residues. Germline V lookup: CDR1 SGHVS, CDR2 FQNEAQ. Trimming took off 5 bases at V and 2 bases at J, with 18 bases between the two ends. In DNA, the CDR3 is TGTGCCAGCAGCCCCTATAGGGTAGCGGTTAACACCGGGGAGCTGTTTTTT. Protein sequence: CASSPYRVAVNTGELFF.

CDR3 nucleotides: TGTGCCATCAGCTCGACAGTACGGGTCACCGGGGAGCTGTTTTTT. This encodes CAISSTVRVTGELFF. V and J are TRBV10-3 and TRBJ2-2; possible D gene TRBD1, 5 bases. CDR1 ENHRY and CDR2 SYGVKD come from the germline V gene. The V gene lost 6 bases and the J gene lost 4 bases, with 15 bases spanning the gap. The CDR3 covers 15 residues.

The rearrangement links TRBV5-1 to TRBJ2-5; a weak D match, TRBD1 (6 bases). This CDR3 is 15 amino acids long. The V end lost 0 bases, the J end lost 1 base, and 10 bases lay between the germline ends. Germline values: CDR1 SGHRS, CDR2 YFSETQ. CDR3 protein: CASSLVGGVQETQYF. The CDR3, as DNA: TGCGCCAGCAGCTTGGTTGGGGGCGTCCAAGAGACCCAGTACTTC. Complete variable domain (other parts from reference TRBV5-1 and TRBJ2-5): KAGVTQTPRYLIKTRGQQVTLSCSPISGHRSVSWYQQTPGQGLQFLFEYFSETQRNKGNFPGRFSGRQFSNSRSEMNVSTLELGDSALYLCASSLVGGVQETQYFGPGTRLLVL.

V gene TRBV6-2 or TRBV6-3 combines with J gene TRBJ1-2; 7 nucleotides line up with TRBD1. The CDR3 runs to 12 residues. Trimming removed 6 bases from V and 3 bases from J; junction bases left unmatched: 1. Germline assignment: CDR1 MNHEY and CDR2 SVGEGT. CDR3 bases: TGTGCCAGCAGCGACAGGGACTATGGCTACACCTTC. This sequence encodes CASSDRDYGYTF.

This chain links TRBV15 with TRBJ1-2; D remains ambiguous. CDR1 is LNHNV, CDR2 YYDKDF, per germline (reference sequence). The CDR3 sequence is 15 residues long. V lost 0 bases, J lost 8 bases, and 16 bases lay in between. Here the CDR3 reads CATSRDGQQPSGYTF. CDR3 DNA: TGTGCCACCAGCAGAGATGGGCAACAACCAAGCGGCTACACCTTC. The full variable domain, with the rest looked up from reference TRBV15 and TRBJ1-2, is DAMVIQNPRYQVTQFGKPVTLSCSQTLNHNVMYWYQQKSSQAPKLLFHYYDKDFNNEADTPDNFQSRRPNTSFCFLDIRSPGLGDTAMYLCATSRDGQQPSGYTFGSGTRLTVV.

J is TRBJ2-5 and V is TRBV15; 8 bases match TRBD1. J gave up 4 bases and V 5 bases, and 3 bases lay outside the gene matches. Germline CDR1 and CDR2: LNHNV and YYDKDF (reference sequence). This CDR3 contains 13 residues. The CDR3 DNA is TGTGCCACCAGCGGACAGGGAGGAGAGACCCAGTACTTC. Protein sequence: CATSGQGGETQYF.

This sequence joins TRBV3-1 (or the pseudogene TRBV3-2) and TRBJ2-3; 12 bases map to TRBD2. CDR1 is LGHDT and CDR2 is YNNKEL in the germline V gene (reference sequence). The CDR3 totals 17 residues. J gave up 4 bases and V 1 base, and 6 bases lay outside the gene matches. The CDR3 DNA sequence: TGTGCCAGCAGCCAAGGGCTAGCGGGGGGGTGGGCAGATACGCAGTATTTT. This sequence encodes CASSQGLAGGWADTQYF.

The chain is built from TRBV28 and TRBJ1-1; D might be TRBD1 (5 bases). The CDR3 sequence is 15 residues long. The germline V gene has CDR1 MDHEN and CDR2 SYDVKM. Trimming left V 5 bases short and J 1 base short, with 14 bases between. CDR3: CASSPAGQRNTEAFF. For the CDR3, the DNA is TGTGCCAGCAGTCCGGCGGGGCAGAGGAACACTGAAGCTTTCTTT.

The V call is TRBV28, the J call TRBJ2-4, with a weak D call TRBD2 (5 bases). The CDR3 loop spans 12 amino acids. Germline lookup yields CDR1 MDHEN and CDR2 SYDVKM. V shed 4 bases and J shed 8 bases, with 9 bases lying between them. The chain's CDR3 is CASSSFGDIQYF. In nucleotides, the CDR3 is TGTGCCAGCAGTTCATTCGGGGACATTCAGTACTTC. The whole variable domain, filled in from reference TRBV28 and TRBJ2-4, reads DVKVTQSSRYLVKRTGEKVFLECVQDMDHENMFWYRQDPGLGLRLIYFSYDVKMKEKGDIPEGYSVSREKKERFSLILESASTNQTSMYLCASSSFGDIQYFGAGTRLSVL.

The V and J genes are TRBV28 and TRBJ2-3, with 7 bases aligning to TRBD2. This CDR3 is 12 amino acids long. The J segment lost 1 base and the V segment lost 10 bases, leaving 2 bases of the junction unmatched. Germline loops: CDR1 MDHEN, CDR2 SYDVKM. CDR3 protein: CAIREGTDTQYF. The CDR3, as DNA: TGTGCCATTCGGGAGGGCACAGATACGCAGTATTTT.

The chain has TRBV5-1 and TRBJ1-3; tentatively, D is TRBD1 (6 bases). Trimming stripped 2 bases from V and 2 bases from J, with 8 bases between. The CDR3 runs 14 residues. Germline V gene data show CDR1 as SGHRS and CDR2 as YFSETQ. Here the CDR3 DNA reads TGCGCCAGCAGCTTAGGGGGTACTGGAAACACCATATATTTT. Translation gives CASSLGGTGNTIYF. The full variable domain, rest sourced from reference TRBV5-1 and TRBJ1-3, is KAGVTQTPRYLIKTRGQQVTLSCSPISGHRSVSWYQQTPGQGLQFLFEYFSETQRNKGNFPGRFSGRQFSNSRSEMNVSTLELGDSALYLCASSLGGTGNTIYFGEGSWLTVV.

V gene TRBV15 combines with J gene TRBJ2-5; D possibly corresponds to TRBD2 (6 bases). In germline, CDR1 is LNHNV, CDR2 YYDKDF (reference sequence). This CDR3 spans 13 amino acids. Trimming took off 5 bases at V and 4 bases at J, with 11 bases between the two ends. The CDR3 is CATSPRRGETQYF. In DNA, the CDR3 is TGTGCCACCAGCCCCAGGAGGGGAGAGACCCAGTACTTC.

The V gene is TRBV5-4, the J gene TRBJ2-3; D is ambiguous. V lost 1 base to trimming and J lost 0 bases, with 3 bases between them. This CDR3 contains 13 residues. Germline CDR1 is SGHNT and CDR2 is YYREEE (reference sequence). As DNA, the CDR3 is TGTGCCAGCAGCTTGCCTAGCACAGATACGCAGTATTTT. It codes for CASSLPSTDTQYF.

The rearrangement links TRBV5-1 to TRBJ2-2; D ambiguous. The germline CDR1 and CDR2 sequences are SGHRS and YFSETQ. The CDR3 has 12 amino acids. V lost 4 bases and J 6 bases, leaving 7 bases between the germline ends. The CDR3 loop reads CASSLDAGELFF. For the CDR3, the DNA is TGCGCCAGCAGCCTAGATGCCGGGGAGCTGTTTTTT.

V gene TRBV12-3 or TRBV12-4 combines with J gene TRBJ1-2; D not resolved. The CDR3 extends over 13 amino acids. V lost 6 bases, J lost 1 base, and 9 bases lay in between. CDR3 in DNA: TGTGCCAGCAGCCTAACAGTTAACTATGGCTACACCTTC. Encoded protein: CASSLTVNYGYTF.

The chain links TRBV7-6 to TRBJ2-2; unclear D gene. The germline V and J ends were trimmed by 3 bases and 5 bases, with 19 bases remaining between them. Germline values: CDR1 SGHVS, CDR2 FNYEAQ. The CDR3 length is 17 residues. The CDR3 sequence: CASSFQSRAAFTGELFF. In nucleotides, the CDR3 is TGTGCCAGCAGCTTTCAAAGTCGGGCAGCCTTTACCGGGGAGCTGTTTTTT.